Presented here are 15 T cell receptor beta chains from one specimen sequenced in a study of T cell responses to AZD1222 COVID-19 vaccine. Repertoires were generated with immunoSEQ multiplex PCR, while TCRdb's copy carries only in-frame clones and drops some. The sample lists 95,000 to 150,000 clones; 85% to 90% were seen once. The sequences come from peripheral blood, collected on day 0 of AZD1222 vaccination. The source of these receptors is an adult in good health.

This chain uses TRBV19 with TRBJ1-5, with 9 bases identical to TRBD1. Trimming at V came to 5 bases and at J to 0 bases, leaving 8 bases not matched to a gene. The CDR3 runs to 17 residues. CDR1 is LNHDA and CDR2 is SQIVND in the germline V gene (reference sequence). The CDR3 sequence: CASSSGTGTTSNQPQHF. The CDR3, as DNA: TGTGCCAGTAGTTCTGGGACAGGGACGACTAGCAATCAGCCCCAGCATTTT.

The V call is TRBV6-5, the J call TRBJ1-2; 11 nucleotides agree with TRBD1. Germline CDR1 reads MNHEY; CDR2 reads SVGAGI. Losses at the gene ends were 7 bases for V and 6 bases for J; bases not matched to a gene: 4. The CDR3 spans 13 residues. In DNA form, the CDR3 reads TGTGCCAGCAAACCGGGACAGGGGGATGGCTACACCTTC. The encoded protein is CASKPGQGDGYTF.

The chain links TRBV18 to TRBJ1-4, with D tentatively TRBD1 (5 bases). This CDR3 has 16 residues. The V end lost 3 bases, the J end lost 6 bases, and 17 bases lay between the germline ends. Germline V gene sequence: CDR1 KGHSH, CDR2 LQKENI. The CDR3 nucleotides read TGTGCCAGCTCACCTCCCGGGGGATCGGGCGATGAAAAACTGTTTTTT. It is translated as CASSPPGGSGDEKLFF.

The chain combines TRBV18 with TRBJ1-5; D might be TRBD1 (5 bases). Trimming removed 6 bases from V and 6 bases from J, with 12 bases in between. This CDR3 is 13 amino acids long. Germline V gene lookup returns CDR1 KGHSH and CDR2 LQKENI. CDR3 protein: CASSPKQGQPQHF. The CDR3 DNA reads TGTGCCAGCTCGCCTAAGCAGGGTCAGCCCCAGCATTTT.

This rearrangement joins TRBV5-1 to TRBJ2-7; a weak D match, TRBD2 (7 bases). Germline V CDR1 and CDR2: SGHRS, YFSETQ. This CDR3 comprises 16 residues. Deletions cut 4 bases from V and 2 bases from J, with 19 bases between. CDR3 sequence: CASSPEGGTTAYEQYF. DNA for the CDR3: TGCGCCAGCAGCCCCGAGGGGGGGACGACTGCCTACGAGCAGTACTTC.

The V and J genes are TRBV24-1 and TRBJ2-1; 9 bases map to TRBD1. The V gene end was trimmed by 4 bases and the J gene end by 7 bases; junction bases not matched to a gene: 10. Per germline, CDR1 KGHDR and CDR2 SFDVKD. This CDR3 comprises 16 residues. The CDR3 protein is CATSDPGGQGLNEQFF. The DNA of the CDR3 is TGTGCCACCAGTGACCCCGGGGGACAGGGTCTGAATGAGCAGTTCTTC.

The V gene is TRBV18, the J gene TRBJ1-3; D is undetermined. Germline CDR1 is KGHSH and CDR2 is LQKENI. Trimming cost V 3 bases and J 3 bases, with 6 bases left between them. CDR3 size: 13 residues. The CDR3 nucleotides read TGTGCCAGCTCACCGGAGGGTGGAAACACCATATATTTT. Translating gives CASSPEGGNTIYF.

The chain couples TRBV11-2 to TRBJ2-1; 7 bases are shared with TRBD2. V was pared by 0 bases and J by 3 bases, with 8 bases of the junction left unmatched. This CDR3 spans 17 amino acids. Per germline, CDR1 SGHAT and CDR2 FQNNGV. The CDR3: CASSLEQTSFYYNEQFF. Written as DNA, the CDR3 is TGTGCCAGCAGCTTAGAGCAGACTAGCTTTTACTACAATGAGCAGTTCTTC.

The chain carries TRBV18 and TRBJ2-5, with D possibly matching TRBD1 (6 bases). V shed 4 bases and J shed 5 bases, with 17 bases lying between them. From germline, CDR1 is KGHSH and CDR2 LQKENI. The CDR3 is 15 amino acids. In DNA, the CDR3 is TGTGCCAGCTCACTCCAGGGGAGCCTGAGGGAGACCCAGTACTTC. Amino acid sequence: CASSLQGSLRETQYF.

This CDR3 is CASSLWGTGSEKLFF. Here the CDR3 DNA reads TGTGCCAGCAGTTTATGGGGGACAGGGTCTGAAAAACTGTTTTTT. The chain has TRBV27 and TRBJ1-4, with TRBD1 identical over 9 bases. With V trimmed by 1 base and J by 7 bases, 4 bases remained unmatched. Looked up from germline, CDR1 is MNHEY and CDR2 is SMNVEV (reference sequence). This CDR3 spans 15 amino acids. Filled out from reference TRBV27 and TRBJ1-4, the complete variable domain reads EAQVTQNPRYLITVTGKKLTVTCSQNMNHEYMSWYRQDPGLGLRQIYYSMNVEVTDKGDVPEGYKVSRKEKRNFPLILESPSPNQTSLYFCASSLWGTGSEKLFFGSGTQLSVL.

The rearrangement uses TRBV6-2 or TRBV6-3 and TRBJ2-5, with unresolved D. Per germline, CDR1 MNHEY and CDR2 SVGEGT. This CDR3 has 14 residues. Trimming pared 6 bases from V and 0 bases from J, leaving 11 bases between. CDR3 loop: CASSSGSDQETQYF. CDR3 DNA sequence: TGTGCCAGCAGCTCCGGGTCAGACCAAGAGACCCAGTACTTC.

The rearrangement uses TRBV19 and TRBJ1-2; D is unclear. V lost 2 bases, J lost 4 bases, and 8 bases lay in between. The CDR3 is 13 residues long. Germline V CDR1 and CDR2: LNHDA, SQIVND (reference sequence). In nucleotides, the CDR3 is TGTGCCAGTAGTATAACGGCGAGCTATGGCTACACCTTC. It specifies CASSITASYGYTF.

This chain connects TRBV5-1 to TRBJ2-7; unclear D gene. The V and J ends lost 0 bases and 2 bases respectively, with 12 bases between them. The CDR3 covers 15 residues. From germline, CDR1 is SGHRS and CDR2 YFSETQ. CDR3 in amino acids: CASSLALERPYEQYF. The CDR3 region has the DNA TGCGCCAGCAGCTTGGCTCTGGAGAGACCCTACGAGCAGTACTTC.

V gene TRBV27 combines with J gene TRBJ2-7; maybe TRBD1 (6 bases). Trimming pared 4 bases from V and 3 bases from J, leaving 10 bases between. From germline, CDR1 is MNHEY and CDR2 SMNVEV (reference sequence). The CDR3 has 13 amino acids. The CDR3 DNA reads TGTGCCAGCAGTTCAGGGGCTGGCTACGAGCAGTACTTC. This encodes CASSSGAGYEQYF.

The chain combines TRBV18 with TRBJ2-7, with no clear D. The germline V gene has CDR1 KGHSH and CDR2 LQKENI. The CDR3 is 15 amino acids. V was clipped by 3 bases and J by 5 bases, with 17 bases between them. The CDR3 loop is CASSPVASRDNEQYF. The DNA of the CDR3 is TGTGCCAGCTCACCGGTTGCGTCTCGTGACAACGAGCAGTACTTC.